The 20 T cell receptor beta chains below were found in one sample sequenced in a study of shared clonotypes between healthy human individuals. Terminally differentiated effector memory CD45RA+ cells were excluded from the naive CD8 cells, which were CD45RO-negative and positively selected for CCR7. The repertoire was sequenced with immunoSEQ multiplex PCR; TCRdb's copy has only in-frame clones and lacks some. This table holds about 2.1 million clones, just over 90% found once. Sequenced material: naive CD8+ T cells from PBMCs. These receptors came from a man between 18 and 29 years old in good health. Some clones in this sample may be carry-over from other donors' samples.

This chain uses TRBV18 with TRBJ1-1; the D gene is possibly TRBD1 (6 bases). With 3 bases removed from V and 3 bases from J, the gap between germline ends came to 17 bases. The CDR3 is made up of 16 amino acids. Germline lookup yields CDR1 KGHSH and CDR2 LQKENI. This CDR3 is CASSPLLGGRDTEAFF. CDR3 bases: TGTGCCAGCTCACCCCTCTTAGGGGGGAGGGACACTGAAGCTTTCTTT. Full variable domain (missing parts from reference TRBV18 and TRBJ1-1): NAGVMQNPRHLVRRRGQEARLRCSPMKGHSHVYWYRQLPEEGLKFMVYLQKENIIDESGMPKERFSAEFPKEGPSILRIQQVVRGDSAAYFCASSPLLGGRDTEAFFGQGTRLTVV.

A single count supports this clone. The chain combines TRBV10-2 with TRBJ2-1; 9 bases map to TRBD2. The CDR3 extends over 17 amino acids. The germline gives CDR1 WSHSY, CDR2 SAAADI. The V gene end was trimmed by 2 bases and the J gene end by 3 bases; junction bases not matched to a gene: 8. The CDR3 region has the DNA TGCGCCAGCAGTGAGACCGGTTGGACTAGCGACTACAATGAGCAGTTCTTC. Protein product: CASSETGWTSDYNEQFF.

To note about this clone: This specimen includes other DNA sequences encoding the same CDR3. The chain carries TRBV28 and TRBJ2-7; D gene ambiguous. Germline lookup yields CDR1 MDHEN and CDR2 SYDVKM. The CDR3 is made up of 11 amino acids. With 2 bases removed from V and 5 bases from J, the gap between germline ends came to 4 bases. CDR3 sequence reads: CASSLTDEQYF. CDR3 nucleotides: TGTGCCAGCAGTTTAACTGACGAGCAGTACTTC.

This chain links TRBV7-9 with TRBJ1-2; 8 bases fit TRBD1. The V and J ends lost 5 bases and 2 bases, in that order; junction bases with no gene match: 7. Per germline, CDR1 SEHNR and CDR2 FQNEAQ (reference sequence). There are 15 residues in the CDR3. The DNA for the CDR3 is TGTGCCAGCAGCCCTGACAGGGGCAAAAACTATGGCTACACCTTC. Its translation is CASSPDRGKNYGYTF.

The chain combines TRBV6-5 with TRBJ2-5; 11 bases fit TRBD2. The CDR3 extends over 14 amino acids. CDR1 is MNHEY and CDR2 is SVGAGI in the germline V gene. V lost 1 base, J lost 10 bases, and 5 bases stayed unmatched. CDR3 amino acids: CASSYLAGGVDQYF. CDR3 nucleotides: TGTGCCAGCAGTTACTTAGCGGGGGGGGTGGACCAGTACTTC.

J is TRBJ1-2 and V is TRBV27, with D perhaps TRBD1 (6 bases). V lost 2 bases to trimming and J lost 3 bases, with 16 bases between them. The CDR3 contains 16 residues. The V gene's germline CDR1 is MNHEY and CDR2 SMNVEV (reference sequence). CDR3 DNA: TGTGCCAGCAGTTTAAAGGGAGGGGGAATAGACTATGGCTACACCTTC. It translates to CASSLKGGGIDYGYTF.

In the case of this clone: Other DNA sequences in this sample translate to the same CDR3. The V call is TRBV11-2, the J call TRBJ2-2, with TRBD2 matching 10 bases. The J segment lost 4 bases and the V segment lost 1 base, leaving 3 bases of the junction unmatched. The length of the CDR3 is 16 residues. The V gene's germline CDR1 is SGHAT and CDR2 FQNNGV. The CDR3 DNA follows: TGTGCCAGCAGCTTAGGGCTAGCGGGAGCCACCGGGGAGCTGTTTTTT. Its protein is CASSLGLAGATGELFF.

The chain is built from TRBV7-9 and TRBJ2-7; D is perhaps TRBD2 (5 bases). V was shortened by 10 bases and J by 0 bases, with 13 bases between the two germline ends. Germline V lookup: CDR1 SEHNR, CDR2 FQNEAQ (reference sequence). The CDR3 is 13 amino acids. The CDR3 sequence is CAIREGSSYEQYF. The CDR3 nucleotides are TGTGCCATCCGGGAAGGGAGCTCCTACGAGCAGTACTTC.

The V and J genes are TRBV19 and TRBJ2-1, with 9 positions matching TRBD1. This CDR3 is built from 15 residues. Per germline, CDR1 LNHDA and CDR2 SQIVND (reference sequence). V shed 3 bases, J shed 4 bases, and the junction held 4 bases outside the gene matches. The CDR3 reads CASSIGDRVYNEQFF. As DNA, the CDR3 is TGTGCCAGTAGTATTGGGGACAGGGTTTACAATGAGCAGTTCTTC.

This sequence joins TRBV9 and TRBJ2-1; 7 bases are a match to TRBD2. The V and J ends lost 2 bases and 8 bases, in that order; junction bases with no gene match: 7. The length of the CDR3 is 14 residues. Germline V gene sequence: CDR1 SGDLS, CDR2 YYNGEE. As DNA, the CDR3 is TGTGCCAGCAGCGTCTCGGGGGGTTTCGATGAGCAGTTCTTC. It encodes CASSVSGGFDEQFF.

The CDR3 is CASSSQSSAFQETQYF. The CDR3 DNA is TGTGCCAGCAGCTCCCAGTCGAGTGCTTTCCAAGAGACCCAGTACTTC. This rearrangement joins TRBV11-2 to TRBJ2-5; D remains ambiguous. The germline V gene encodes CDR1 SGHAT and CDR2 FQNNGV. This CDR3 spans 16 amino acids. The germline V and J ends were trimmed by 4 bases and 1 base, with 16 bases remaining between them. Filled out from reference TRBV11-2 and TRBJ2-5, the complete variable domain reads EAGVAQSPRYKIIEKRQSVAFWCNPISGHATLYWYQQILGQGPKLLIQFQNNGVVDDSQLPKDRFSAERLKGVDSTLKIQPAKLEDSAVYLCASSSQSSAFQETQYFGPGTRLLVL.

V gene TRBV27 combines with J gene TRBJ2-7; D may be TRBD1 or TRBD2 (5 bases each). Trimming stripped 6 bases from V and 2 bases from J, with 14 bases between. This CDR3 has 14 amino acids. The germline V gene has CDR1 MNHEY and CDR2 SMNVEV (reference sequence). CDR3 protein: CASSIRDPAYEQYF. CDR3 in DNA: TGTGCCAGCAGCATTCGGGACCCCGCCTACGAGCAGTACTTC.

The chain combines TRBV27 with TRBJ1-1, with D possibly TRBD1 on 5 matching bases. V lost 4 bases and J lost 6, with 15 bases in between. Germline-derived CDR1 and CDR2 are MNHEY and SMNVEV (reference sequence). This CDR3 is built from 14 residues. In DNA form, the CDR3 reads TGTGCCAGCAGTTCCCGCGGGTGGGGCCCTGAAGCTTTCTTT. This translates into CASSSRGWGPEAFF.

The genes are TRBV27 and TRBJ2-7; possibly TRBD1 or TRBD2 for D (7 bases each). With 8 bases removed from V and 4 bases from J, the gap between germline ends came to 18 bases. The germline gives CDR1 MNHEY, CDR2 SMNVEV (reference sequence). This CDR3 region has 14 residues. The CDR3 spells CASSLRGGNYEQYF. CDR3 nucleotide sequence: TGTGCCAGCTCCCTCAGGGGGGGGAATTACGAGCAGTACTTC.

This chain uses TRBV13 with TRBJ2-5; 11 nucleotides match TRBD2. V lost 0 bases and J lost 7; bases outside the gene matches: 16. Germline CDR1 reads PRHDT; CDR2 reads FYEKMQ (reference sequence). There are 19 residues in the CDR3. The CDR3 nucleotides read TGTGCCAGCAGCTTAGGAGTACCTGGGACTAGCGGCATCCTAGGGACCCAGTACTTC. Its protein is CASSLGVPGTSGILGTQYF.

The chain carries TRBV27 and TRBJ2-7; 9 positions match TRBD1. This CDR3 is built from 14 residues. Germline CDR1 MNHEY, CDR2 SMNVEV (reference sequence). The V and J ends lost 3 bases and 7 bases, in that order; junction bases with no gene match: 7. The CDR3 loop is CASSFWTGAREQYF. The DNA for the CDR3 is TGTGCCAGCAGTTTTTGGACAGGGGCGAGGGAGCAGTACTTC.

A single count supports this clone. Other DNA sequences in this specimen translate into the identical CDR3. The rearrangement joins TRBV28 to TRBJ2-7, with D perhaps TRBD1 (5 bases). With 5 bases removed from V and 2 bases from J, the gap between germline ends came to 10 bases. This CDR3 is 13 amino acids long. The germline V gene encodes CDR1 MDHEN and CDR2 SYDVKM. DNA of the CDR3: TGTGCCAGCAGTCCCCGGACAACCTACGAGCAGTACTTC. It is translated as CASSPRTTYEQYF.

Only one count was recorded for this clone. CDR3 sequence reads: CASSLWRVSTDTQYF. The CDR3 coding sequence is TGTGCCAGCAGTTTATGGCGGGTTAGCACAGATACGCAGTATTTT. The chain links TRBV27 to TRBJ2-3; D possibly corresponds to TRBD2 (5 bases). This CDR3 has 15 amino acids. The V gene's germline CDR1 is MNHEY and CDR2 SMNVEV (reference sequence). Trimming stripped 1 base from V and 0 bases from J, with 8 bases between.

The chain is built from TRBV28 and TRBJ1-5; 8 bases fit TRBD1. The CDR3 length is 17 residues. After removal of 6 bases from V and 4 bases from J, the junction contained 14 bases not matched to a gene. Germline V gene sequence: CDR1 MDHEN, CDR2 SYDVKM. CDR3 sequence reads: CASSPTGQGMGNQPQHF. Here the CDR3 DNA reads TGTGCCAGCAGCCCTACCGGACAGGGTATGGGGAATCAGCCCCAGCATTTT.

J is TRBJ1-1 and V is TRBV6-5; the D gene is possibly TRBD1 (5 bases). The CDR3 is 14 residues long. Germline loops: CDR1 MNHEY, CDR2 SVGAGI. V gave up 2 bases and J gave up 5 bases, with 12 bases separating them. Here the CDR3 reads CASSYTGEATEAFF. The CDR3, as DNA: TGTGCCAGCAGTTACACAGGAGAAGCAACTGAAGCTTTCTTT.